The 26 T cell receptor beta chains in this list originate from one sample, sequenced in a study of cytomegalovirus exposure and HLA in healthy donors. The PCR had 60 Vbeta and 13 Jbeta primers. Only in-frame clones appear in the TCRdb table, and some are missing; sequencing was by immunoSEQ multiplex PCR. The sample gives 150,000 to 180,000 clones, approximately 80% of which show up once; 4.5% to 7% is in the top ten. The sample taken for sequencing was PBMCs. Source of these receptors: a woman aged 40 to 50 in good health and CMV-seropositive.

The chain is built from TRBV5-1 and TRBJ2-4, with 8 bases identical to TRBD2. The germline V gene has CDR1 SGHRS and CDR2 YFSETQ. V shed 7 bases, J shed 1 base, and the junction held 10 bases outside the gene matches. The CDR3 spans 16 residues. CDR3 loop: CASSPAGGLAKNIQYF. CDR3 in DNA: TGCGCCAGCTCCCCCGCGGGGGGTCTTGCCAAAAACATTCAGTACTTC.

The sample holds a few counts of this clone. The CDR3 here is CASARVNTEAFF. CDR3 DNA: TGTGCCAGCGCCCGGGTGAACACTGAAGCTTTCTTT. V and J are TRBV28 and TRBJ1-1; no reliable D call. The CDR3 extends over 12 amino acids. Trimming took 8 bases from V and 0 from J, leaving 7 bases between them. Germline V gene sequence: CDR1 MDHEN, CDR2 SYDVKM.

The chain joins TRBV6-1 to TRBJ1-5; D may be TRBD1 (5 bases). Germline loops: CDR1 MNHNS, CDR2 SASEGT. V lost 0 bases to trimming and J lost 2 bases, with 11 bases between them. The CDR3 runs to 16 residues. The CDR3 DNA follows: TGTGCCAGCAGTGAAGCGGGGGGTCTGGGCAATCAGCCCCAGCATTTT. Its translation is CASSEAGGLGNQPQHF.

The chain uses TRBV30 and TRBJ2-2; 13 bases line up with TRBD2. The CDR3 covers 20 residues. With V trimmed by 2 bases and J by 0 bases, 12 bases remained unmatched. The germline gives CDR1 GTSNPN, CDR2 SVGIG (reference sequence). In nucleotides, the CDR3 is TGTGCCTGGAGTCGGAAGCGGGGACTAGCGGGAATACCGAACACCGGGGAGCTGTTTTTT. This codes for CAWSRKRGLAGIPNTGELFF.

The chain is built from TRBV28 and TRBJ2-5; TRBD1 aligns across 9 bases. Germline CDR1 and CDR2: MDHEN and SYDVKM. The J segment lost 2 bases and the V segment lost 5 bases, leaving 18 bases of the junction unmatched. The CDR3 loop spans 19 amino acids. The CDR3 region has the DNA TGTGCCAGCAGTACCCGAAATGTTAGGACAGGGGTGGAACAAGAGACCCAGTACTTC. As protein: CASSTRNVRTGVEQETQYF.

This rearrangement joins TRBV9 to TRBJ2-7; 8 nucleotides line up with TRBD1. Germline CDR1 and CDR2: SGDLS and YYNGEE. The CDR3 extends over 14 amino acids. Trimming cost V 4 bases and J 5 bases; bases outside gene matches: 8. The CDR3 DNA sequence: TGTGCCAGCAGCAGCGGACAGGGACTTAACGAGCAGTACTTC. It translates to CASSSGQGLNEQYF.

The rearrangement links TRBV5-4 to TRBJ2-7, with D possibly TRBD1 on 6 matching bases. The V end lost 5 bases, the J end lost 0 bases, and 15 bases lay between the germline ends. The CDR3 is made up of 15 amino acids. Germline values: CDR1 SGHNT, CDR2 YYREEE (reference sequence). The CDR3 sequence: CASSSRQASSYEQYF. CDR3 sequence (DNA): TGTGCCAGCAGTTCTCGACAGGCGAGCTCCTACGAGCAGTACTTC.

This chain links TRBV5-1 with TRBJ2-1; 8 nucleotides line up with TRBD2. Unmatched junction bases numbered 6, after V lost 4 bases and J lost 3 bases. The CDR3 is made up of 15 amino acids. From germline, CDR1 is SGHRS and CDR2 YFSETQ. The CDR3 coding sequence is TGCGCCAGCAGCGATACTAGCGGAGGCTACAATGAGCAGTTCTTC. Translation: CASSDTSGGYNEQFF.

This clone was observed a handful of times. V gene TRBV27 combines with J gene TRBJ2-2; D is ambiguous. Trimming left V 6 bases short and J 5 bases short, with 13 bases between. This CDR3 is 14 amino acids long. CDR1 is MNHEY, CDR2 SMNVEV, per germline (reference sequence). In DNA form, the CDR3 reads TGTGCCAGCAGAGTACAGTACATGACCGGGGAGCTGTTTTTT. It is translated as CASRVQYMTGELFF.

This clone was counted only a few times. The J gene is TRBJ1-1, the V gene TRBV27; tentatively, D is TRBD1 (5 bases). Per germline, CDR1 MNHEY and CDR2 SMNVEV (reference sequence). V was shortened by 0 bases and J by 0 bases, with 14 bases between the two germline ends. The CDR3 sequence is 17 residues long. This CDR3 reads CASSLSHPGSMNTEAFF. CDR3 nucleotide sequence: TGTGCCAGCAGTTTATCCCACCCAGGGTCCATGAACACTGAAGCTTTCTTT.

The chain is built from TRBV30 and TRBJ2-1, with 11 bases lining up with TRBD2. With V trimmed by 0 bases and J by 7 bases, 11 bases remained unmatched. CDR1 and CDR2 (germline): GTSNPN, SVGIG (reference sequence). The CDR3 length is 17 residues. The DNA for the CDR3 is TGTGCCTGGAGTGTACTCTTGCTAGCGGGAGGCGCTAATGAGCAGTTCTTC. This gives the protein CAWSVLLLAGGANEQFF.

The sample holds a few counts of this clone. V and J are TRBV2 and TRBJ2-1; 8 bases line up with TRBD2. Germline trimming cut 7 bases from V and 3 bases from J; bases unmatched to any gene: 5. The germline V gene has CDR1 SNHLY and CDR2 FYNNEI. CDR3 length: 14 amino acids. CDR3 DNA: TGTGCCAGCATCGGGAGGGAAAACTACAATGAGCAGTTCTTC. It is translated as CASIGRENYNEQFF.

CDR3 nucleotides: TGCGCCAGCAGCTTGGTGGCGGGAGGTCCTATGAGGTCAGATACGCAGTATTTT. Translating it yields CASSLVAGGPMRSDTQYF. The chain couples TRBV5-1 to TRBJ2-3; 8 bases are a match to TRBD2. The length of the CDR3 is 18 residues. The germline CDR1 and CDR2 sequences are SGHRS and YFSETQ. J lost 4 bases, V lost 0 bases, and 13 bases had no gene match. Full variable domain (rest looked up from reference TRBV5-1 and TRBJ2-3): KAGVTQTPRYLIKTRGQQVTLSCSPISGHRSVSWYQQTPGQGLQFLFEYFSETQRNKGNFPGRFSGRQFSNSRSEMNVSTLELGDSALYLCASSLVAGGPMRSDTQYFGPGTRLTVL.

The chain employs TRBV6-5 and TRBJ1-5; no clear D. Trimming removed 4 bases at V and 0 bases at J, with 7 bases between. The germline V gene encodes CDR1 MNHEY and CDR2 SVGAGI. This CDR3 comprises 14 residues. The CDR3 coding sequence is TGTGCCAGCAGTTCAGTTTATAGCAATCAGCCCCAGCATTTT. Protein product: CASSSVYSNQPQHF.

The rearrangement uses TRBV7-2 and TRBJ2-2; 11 nucleotides align to TRBD2. Germline V gene sequence: CDR1 SGHTA, CDR2 FQGNSA. Losses at the gene ends were 5 bases for V and 8 bases for J; bases not matched to a gene: 10. The CDR3 contains 16 residues. The CDR3 DNA reads TGTGCCAGCAGCACACGGATAGCGGGAGGGCTGGGGGAGCTGTTTTTT. Its translation: CASSTRIAGGLGELFF.

V gene TRBV6-5 combines with J gene TRBJ1-1, with 9 bases matching TRBD1. After removal of 7 bases from V and 6 bases from J, the junction contained 9 bases not matched to a gene. Germline V gene data show CDR1 as MNHEY and CDR2 as SVGAGI. The CDR3 has 14 residues. CDR3 region: CASNLKGQGAEAFF. CDR3 sequence (DNA): TGTGCCAGCAACCTTAAGGGACAGGGTGCTGAAGCTTTCTTT.

This chain uses TRBV5-6 with TRBJ1-2; 9 bases agree with TRBD1. This CDR3 contains 17 residues. V shed 0 bases and J 4 bases; nucleotides not matched to a gene: 10. CDR1 and CDR2 (germline): SGHDT, YYEEEE. The CDR3 region has the DNA TGTGCCAGCAGCTTGGATAGGACAGGGGTCTCTATCTATGGCTACACCTTC. Translation gives CASSLDRTGVSIYGYTF.

The chain links TRBV27 to TRBJ2-5; 10 bases map to TRBD2. CDR1 MNHEY and CDR2 SMNVEV come from the germline V gene (reference sequence). The V segment lost 5 bases and the J segment 6 bases; nucleotides outside the gene matches: 12. This CDR3 contains 16 residues. The CDR3 DNA reads TGTGCCAGCAGTCTCACCGGGACTAGCGTTGTTCAGACCCAGTACTTC. Its translation is CASSLTGTSVVQTQYF.

The DNA for the CDR3 is TGCGCCAGCAGTTCCGGGACTAGCGGCAACTCCTACGAGCAGTACTTC. This encodes CASSSGTSGNSYEQYF. The chain uses TRBV5-1 and TRBJ2-7; 11 bases map to TRBD2. Germline V gene data show CDR1 as SGHRS and CDR2 as YFSETQ. V lost 5 bases to trimming and J lost 0 bases; unmatched junction nucleotides: 7. CDR3 length: 16 amino acids.

The CDR3 here is CASSSAEGYGGYTF. The CDR3 region has the DNA TGTGCCAGCAGTTCGGCCGAGGGCTACGGTGGCTACACCTTC. The V and J genes are TRBV6-6 and TRBJ1-2; D unclear. CDR1 MNHNY and CDR2 SVGAGI come from the germline V gene (reference sequence). The CDR3 runs to 14 residues. V dropped 4 bases and J dropped 7 bases, with 16 bases sitting between them.

This clone has just one count. This sequence joins TRBV19 and TRBJ1-4; 8 bases fit TRBD1. The ends lost 7 bases at V and 8 bases at J; junction bases unmatched: 3. Germline CDR1 LNHDA, CDR2 SQIVND (reference sequence). The CDR3 totals 12 residues. The CDR3 region is CASNRQGEKLFF. CDR3 sequence (DNA): TGTGCCAGTAACAGACAGGGGGAAAAACTGTTTTTT.

This clone came up a few times. The rearrangement joins TRBV12-5 to TRBJ2-4; 7 nucleotides align to TRBD1. The V segment lost 0 bases and the J segment 1 base; nucleotides outside the gene matches: 15. Germline CDR1 is LGHNT and CDR2 is FRNRAP. The CDR3 contains 20 residues. The CDR3 DNA reads as TGTGCTAGTGGTTTGGTACAGGAGACAGGGTTACGTGTGGCCAAAAACATTCAGTACTTC. Protein product: CASGLVQETGLRVAKNIQYF.

The J gene is TRBJ2-5, the V gene TRBV28; 7 bases align to TRBD2. J was trimmed by 5 bases and V by 8 bases; bases with no gene match: 5. CDR1 is MDHEN and CDR2 is SYDVKM in the germline V gene. The CDR3 covers 12 residues. The CDR3 DNA sequence: TGTGCCAGCGACCAGGGAGGGGAGACCCAGTACTTC. Translated: CASDQGGETQYF.

The chain joins TRBV27 to TRBJ2-7, with 7 positions matching TRBD2. The junction had 1 base not matched to a gene; V was cut back by 1 base and J by 4 bases. The CDR3 extends over 13 amino acids. CDR1 MNHEY and CDR2 SMNVEV come from the germline V gene (reference sequence). The CDR3 spells CASSLWRGYEQYF. CDR3 nucleotides: TGTGCCAGCAGTTTATGGCGGGGGTACGAGCAGTACTTC.

The CDR3 region is CASSVDRAYEQYF. The CDR3 DNA follows: TGTGCCAGCAGTGTAGACAGGGCCTACGAGCAGTACTTC. The chain uses TRBV27 and TRBJ2-7, with 7 bases matching TRBD1. CDR3 length: 13 amino acids. V dropped 5 bases and J dropped 2; count of bases not matched to a gene: 3. Germline assignment: CDR1 MNHEY and CDR2 SMNVEV (reference sequence).

This clone appeared a single time. V and J are TRBV19 and TRBJ1-2; D not certain. This CDR3 has 14 amino acids. Per the germline V gene, CDR1 is LNHDA and CDR2 is SQIVND (reference sequence). Between the trimmed V and J ends, which lost 6 bases and 0 bases, there was a span of 11 bases. CDR3 nucleotides: TGTGCCAGTAGGCTGCAGGAAACTAACTATGGCTACACCTTC. The encoded protein is CASRLQETNYGYTF.